The 25 T cell receptor beta chains in this list originate from one sample, sequenced in a study of blood T cells in healthy people across ages. It was with a sample-barcoded 5' primer and a J-beta primer mix that a second PCR of about 6 to 12 cycles was run. TCRdb independently ran MiXCR on the 5' RACE reads; one entry per CDR3 protein. The sample holds about 680,000 distinct CDR3 sequences, around 48% seen once. Source material: blood. All receptors come from a woman aged 55-75 years in good health.

The V and J genes are TRBV9 and TRBJ2-1; D call uncertain. This CDR3 contains 15 residues. CDR1 is SGDLS, CDR2 YYNGEE, per germline. V was shortened by 0 bases and J by 3 bases, with 10 bases between the two germline ends. The CDR3 DNA reads TGTGCCAGCAGCGTAGGTTTGGAACTCTACAATGAGCAGTTCTTC. Protein sequence: CASSVGLELYNEQFF.

Many counts were recorded for this clonotype. The chain recombines TRBV7-9 with TRBJ1-2; TRBD1 matches at 7 bases. The germline V gene encodes CDR1 SEHNR and CDR2 FQNEAQ (reference sequence). The CDR3 length is 15 residues. V lost 5 bases to trimming and J lost 2 bases; unmatched junction nucleotides: 8. The chain's CDR3 is CASSQRGTANYGYTF. CDR3 nucleotide sequence: TGTGCCAGCAGCCAAAGAGGGACAGCGAACTATGGCTACACCTTC.

This clonotype showed up just once. The V call is TRBV28, the J call TRBJ1-1; no clear D. With 4 bases removed from V and 0 bases from J, the gap between germline ends came to 9 bases. Germline V lookup: CDR1 MDHEN, CDR2 SYDVKM. This CDR3 is 14 amino acids long. CDR3 sequence reads: CASSSTVMNTEAFF. The CDR3 DNA sequence: TGTGCCAGCAGTTCGACGGTGATGAACACTGAAGCTTTCTTT.

The V and J genes are TRBV2 and TRBJ1-2; 8 bases are shared with TRBD1. This CDR3 is built from 14 residues. Germline V gene data show CDR1 as SNHLY and CDR2 as FYNNEI. Trimming took 6 bases from V and 4 from J; bases not matched to a gene: 7. CDR3 DNA sequence: TGTGCCAGCAGCATGCAGGGGGCTGCCTATGGCTACACCTTC. Its translation is CASSMQGAAYGYTF.

CDR3 amino acids: CASGTGTGSTYEQYF. CDR3 coding DNA: TGTGCCAGCGGTACCGGGACAGGGTCCACCTACGAGCAGTACTTC. The chain links TRBV6-1 to TRBJ2-7; 9 bases agree with TRBD1. V was pared by 8 bases and J by 2 bases, with 10 bases of the junction left unmatched. CDR1 MNHNS and CDR2 SASEGT come from the germline V gene. The CDR3 has 15 residues.

This clonotype came up once. The chain joins TRBV12-3 or TRBV12-4 to TRBJ2-5, with a tentative D call TRBD1 (5 bases). Judging by the DNA end, TRBJ2-7 fits better; the J call may be wrong. CDR3 length: 14 amino acids. CDR3 loop: CASSQDSLAYEQYF. The DNA for the CDR3 is TGTGCCAGCAGTCAAGACAGCCTGGCCTACGAGCAGTACTTC.

V gene TRBV20-1 combines with J gene TRBJ2-3, with 11 bases fitting TRBD1. The CDR3 contains 14 residues. V dropped 5 bases and J dropped 2; count of bases not matched to a gene: 3. The germline CDR1 and CDR2 sequences are DFQATT and SNEGSKA (reference sequence). Here the CDR3 reads CSAVDRGLTDTQYF. In DNA, the CDR3 is TGCAGTGCTGTGGACAGGGGGCTCACAGATACGCAGTATTTT.

The rearrangement uses TRBV10-3 and TRBJ1-2, with no clear D. Germline V gene sequence: CDR1 ENHRY, CDR2 SYGVKD. With 3 bases removed from V and 5 bases from J, the gap between germline ends came to 10 bases. There are 13 residues in the CDR3. This CDR3 reads CAISEQPYYGYTF. DNA of the CDR3: TGTGCCATCAGTGAACAGCCGTATTATGGCTACACCTTC.

The V and J genes are TRBV29-1 and TRBJ1-1; no clear D gene. The V end lost 5 bases, the J end lost 0 bases, and 16 bases lay between the germline ends. This CDR3 spans 15 amino acids. Looked up from germline, CDR1 is SQVTM and CDR2 is ANQGSEA. In DNA, the CDR3 is TGCAGCGTTTCCGGCAGGCTAACGATGAACACTGAAGCTTTCTTT. This encodes CSVSGRLTMNTEAFF.

In this sample, this clonotype turned up a few times. The chain links TRBV3-1 to TRBJ2-5, with D tentatively TRBD2 (5 bases). The CDR3 has 14 amino acids. CDR1 is LGHDT and CDR2 is YNNKEL in the germline V gene (reference sequence). V was trimmed by 1 base and J by 3 bases, leaving 9 bases between them. Here the CDR3 reads CASSQGTGKETQYF. The CDR3 coding sequence is TGTGCCAGCAGCCAAGGAACCGGGAAAGAGACCCAGTACTTC.

The genes are TRBV19 and TRBJ2-7; 12 bases are a match to TRBD2. The DNA end favors TRBJ2-5, so the J call may be wrong. Germline CDR1 and CDR2: LNHDA and SQIVND (reference sequence). This CDR3 region has 18 residues. CDR3 coding DNA: TGTGCCAGTAGTATCCGCGGACTAGCGGGATCGTTTGGCGAGACCCAGTACTTC. It translates to CASSIRGLAGSFGETQYF.

The chain couples TRBV4-3 to TRBJ2-3; TRBD1 agrees at 7 bases. Trimming at V came to 1 base and at J to 8 bases, leaving 12 bases not matched to a gene. Per the germline V gene, CDR1 is LGHNA and CDR2 is YSLEER. There are 16 residues in the CDR3. The DNA for the CDR3 is TGCGCCAGCAGCCAAGGGGGGACAGCCTTCTCAGGTACGCAGTATTTT. The encoded protein is CASSQGGTAFSGTQYF.

The table lists this clonotype with a few counts. The chain has TRBV28 and TRBJ2-5; maybe TRBD1 (5 bases). CDR1 and CDR2 from the germline V gene are MDHEN and SYDVKM. Deletions cut 6 bases from V and 4 bases from J, with 24 bases between. This CDR3 contains 17 residues. The chain's CDR3 is CASRGLGGDSTLETQYF. The CDR3 region has the DNA TGTGCCAGCAGGGGTCTCGGTGGTGACAGTACCCTAGAGACCCAGTACTTC.

The chain carries TRBV6-2 or TRBV6-3 and TRBJ2-1, with 7 nucleotides matching TRBD2. Germline CDR1 MNHEY, CDR2 SVGEGT. The CDR3 runs to 14 residues. J lost 4 bases, V lost 7 bases, and 7 bases had no gene match. This chain's CDR3 is CASTKLARYNEQFF. CDR3 DNA sequence: TGTGCCAGCACTAAACTAGCGAGATACAATGAGCAGTTCTTC.

The chain uses TRBV20-1 and TRBJ2-7, with 7 bases identical to TRBD2. The CDR3 length is 14 residues. With 5 bases clipped from V and 2 bases from J, the junction kept 9 bases outside the gene matches. Looked up from germline, CDR1 is DFQATT and CDR2 is SNEGSKA (reference sequence). In nucleotides, the CDR3 is TGCAGTGCTTTAAGTCCGGGAGGCACCTACGAGCAGTACTTC. Protein: CSALSPGGTYEQYF.

As concerns this clonotype: A clone one base away is much larger, so this may be a read error. This chain's CDR3 is CAGRTGTAKYNEQFF. In DNA form, the CDR3 reads TGCGCCGGCAGAACAGGGACAGCGAAATACAATGAGCAGTTCTTC. The chain joins TRBV5-1 to TRBJ2-1; 7 bases fit TRBD1. The CDR3 covers 15 residues. Germline loops: CDR1 SGHRS, CDR2 YFSETQ.

This chain uses TRBV12-3 or TRBV12-4 with TRBJ1-1; D remains ambiguous. The CDR3 is 15 residues long. The V end lost 5 bases, the J end lost 2 bases, and 15 bases lay between the germline ends. For the CDR3, the DNA is TGTGCCAGCAGTCCAAGAATGACCGTTAACACTGAAGCTTTCTTT. Its translation: CASSPRMTVNTEAFF.

The V call is TRBV5-1, the J call TRBJ2-5; 7 bases map to TRBD2. Germline V gene data show CDR1 as SGHRS and CDR2 as YFSETQ. This CDR3 has 15 amino acids. Trimming at V came to 4 bases and at J to 5 bases, leaving 11 bases not matched to a gene. The CDR3 DNA follows: TGCGCCAGCAGCCTGTCGGGGGGAGAAGGCGAGACCCAGTACTTC. This encodes CASSLSGGEGETQYF.

The chain is built from TRBV29-1 and TRBJ2-5; 8 nucleotides line up with TRBD2. The V gene end was trimmed by 1 base and the J gene end by 7 bases; junction bases not matched to a gene: 14. The CDR3 is 16 residues long. Germline CDR1 SQVTM, CDR2 ANQGSEA. CDR3 sequence: CSVEGRAGGLTWTQYF. The CDR3 nucleotides are TGCAGCGTTGAAGGGCGGGCGGGAGGCCTGACTTGGACCCAGTACTTC.

The chain uses TRBV20-1 and TRBJ2-1; 16 bases match TRBD2. After removal of 5 bases from V and 0 bases from J, the junction contained 4 bases not matched to a gene. CDR3 length equals 17 residues. Per germline, CDR1 DFQATT and CDR2 SNEGSKA (reference sequence). In DNA form, the CDR3 reads TGCAGTGCTTCGGGACTAGCGGGAGGGGGCTCCTACAATGAGCAGTTCTTC. Protein sequence: CSASGLAGGGSYNEQFF.

In its sample, this clonotype was seen a few times. The chain combines TRBV7-2 with TRBJ2-3; 8 bases line up with TRBD2. There are 15 residues in the CDR3. The junction had 11 bases not matched to a gene; V was cut back by 4 bases and J by 8 bases. Germline assignment: CDR1 SGHTA and CDR2 FQGNSA. CDR3 amino acids: CASSSLAGGARTQYF. The CDR3 DNA sequence: TGTGCCAGCAGCTCGCTAGCGGGCGGGGCGCGTACGCAGTATTTT.

This chain connects TRBV5-1 to TRBJ2-7, with D unclear. The germline V and J ends were trimmed by 4 bases and 3 bases, with 11 bases remaining between them. The length of the CDR3 is 13 residues. The germline CDR1 and CDR2 sequences are SGHRS and YFSETQ. Here the CDR3 DNA reads TGCGCCAGCAGCAACCCTGACATCTACGAGCAGTACTTC. This translates into CASSNPDIYEQYF.

The chain combines TRBV5-1 with TRBJ2-3, with D unresolved. The CDR3 contains 13 residues. Trimming took 0 bases from V and 6 from J, leaving 8 bases between them. Germline values: CDR1 SGHRS, CDR2 YFSETQ. The CDR3 sequence is CASSLAGRDTQYF. CDR3 bases: TGCGCCAGCAGCTTGGCCGGCCGGGATACGCAGTATTTT.

This clonotype occurred many times. V usage is TRBV10-3 and J usage is TRBJ2-7; 9 bases match TRBD1. The V gene end was trimmed by 6 bases and the J gene end by 6 bases; junction bases not matched to a gene: 12. The germline V gene has CDR1 ENHRY and CDR2 SYGVKD. The CDR3 length is 15 residues. The DNA for the CDR3 is TGTGCCATCAGGATACCGGGACAGGGAACCACCGAGCAGTACTTC. Translated, it gives CAIRIPGQGTTEQYF.

The chain couples TRBV7-2 to TRBJ2-7, with 11 bases fitting TRBD2. The length of the CDR3 is 15 residues. V was clipped by 4 bases and J by 3 bases; unmatched bases: 5. CDR1 is SGHTA and CDR2 is FQGNSA in the germline V gene. The CDR3 nucleotides are TGTGCCAGCAGCTCCCGACTAGCGGGAAACTACGAGCAGTACTTC. It specifies CASSSRLAGNYEQYF.